Each of the 13 T cell receptor beta chains below was sequenced from the same sample in a study of blood T cell repertoires in COVID-19. The data were produced by immunoSEQ multiplex PCR, yet TCRdb's version contains in-frame clones alone and is incomplete. The data show 110,000 or so clones, 88% seen once. What was sequenced was peripheral blood. Source of these receptors: a human donor in a cohort sampled during active COVID-19.

The chain recombines TRBV7-9 with TRBJ2-5; D might be TRBD2 (6 bases). The V gene's germline CDR1 is SEHNR and CDR2 FQNEAQ (reference sequence). The CDR3 has 14 amino acids. V lost 2 bases to trimming and J lost 1 base, with 8 bases between them. In nucleotides, the CDR3 is TGTGCCAGCAGCTTAAGTAGCGGCCAAGAGACCCAGTACTTC. Protein sequence: CASSLSSGQETQYF.

The chain uses TRBV9 and TRBJ2-2; D is perhaps TRBD1 (6 bases). V gave up 4 bases and J gave up 4 bases, with 11 bases separating them. The CDR3 totals 14 residues. Germline V gene sequence: CDR1 SGDLS, CDR2 YYNGEE. The CDR3 reads CASSPQTGTGELFF. The DNA of the CDR3 is TGTGCCAGCAGCCCACAGACAGGCACCGGGGAGCTGTTTTTT.

The CDR3 DNA sequence: TGTGCCAGCAGTGTCTCGCGTGAGGGCCTCATGAACACTGAAGCTTTCTTT. It codes for CASSVSREGLMNTEAFF. The rearrangement links TRBV28 to TRBJ1-1; D gene uncertain. This CDR3 has 17 residues. Germline-derived CDR1 and CDR2 are MDHEN and SYDVKM. V gave up 5 bases and J gave up 0 bases, with 19 bases separating them.

The chain carries TRBV12-3 or TRBV12-4 and TRBJ2-3, with D possibly matching TRBD2 (6 bases). The V gene lost 7 bases and the J gene lost 2 bases, with 10 bases spanning the gap. The CDR3 is 13 amino acids. This CDR3 reads CASKWDFTDTQYF. For the CDR3, the DNA is TGTGCCAGCAAATGGGACTTCACAGATACGCAGTATTTT.

The V call is TRBV7-9, the J call TRBJ2-2, with 7 nucleotides matching TRBD1. The germline gives CDR1 SEHNR, CDR2 FQNEAQ (reference sequence). Losses at the gene ends were 5 bases for V and 7 bases for J; bases not matched to a gene: 10. This CDR3 spans 15 amino acids. In DNA, the CDR3 is TGTGCCAGCAGCCCTGGGGACAGAAAGGTCGGGGAGCTGTTTTTT. It encodes CASSPGDRKVGELFF.

The chain is built from TRBV7-6 and TRBJ2-7, with TRBD2 identical over 11 bases. V was pared by 3 bases and J by 7 bases, with 14 bases of the junction left unmatched. The CDR3 is 17 amino acids. CDR1 and CDR2 from the germline V gene are SGHVS and FNYEAQ. CDR3 region: CASSFTRTSGSLGEQYF. CDR3 DNA sequence: TGTGCCAGCAGCTTCACCCGGACTAGCGGGTCCTTGGGGGAGCAGTACTTC.

This clone came up once. This rearrangement joins TRBV18 to TRBJ2-1; 8 bases map to TRBD2. This CDR3 comprises 17 residues. V gave up 0 bases and J gave up 0 bases; unmatched junction bases: 4. CDR1 is KGHSH and CDR2 is LQKENI in the germline V gene. The CDR3 region has the DNA TGTGCCAGCTCACCACCTGGCGGGGGGAGCTCCTACAATGAGCAGTTCTTC. Amino acids: CASSPPGGGSSYNEQFF.

This sequence joins TRBV11-2 and TRBJ2-3; a possible D gene is TRBD2 (7 bases). Trimming pared 6 bases from V and 7 bases from J, leaving 17 bases between. Per germline, CDR1 SGHAT and CDR2 FQNNGV. This CDR3 has 14 amino acids. CDR3 nucleotides: TGTGCCAGCAGTCCAAGTGGGGGGGCATATACGCAGTATTTT. Residues: CASSPSGGAYTQYF.

The chain joins TRBV28 to TRBJ2-7, with D maybe TRBD2 (7 bases). CDR1 is MDHEN, CDR2 SYDVKM, per germline. Trimming pared 7 bases from V and 4 bases from J, leaving 17 bases between. This CDR3 has 14 residues. CDR3 in amino acids: CASTRGGALYEQYF. In nucleotides, the CDR3 is TGTGCCAGCACTAGGGGGGGCGCTTTATACGAGCAGTACTTC.

The rearrangement uses TRBV7-9 and TRBJ1-4; 9 bases agree with TRBD1. With V trimmed by 1 base and J by 7 bases, 7 bases remained unmatched. CDR1 SEHNR and CDR2 FQNEAQ come from the germline V gene (reference sequence). This CDR3 has 16 amino acids. DNA for the CDR3: TGTGCCAGCAGCTTAGGCCAACAGGGGGCCAGTGAAAAACTGTTTTTT. Its protein is CASSLGQQGASEKLFF.

This clone was seen a single time. CDR3 loop: CASSVDWTGGTGANVLTF. In nucleotides, the CDR3 is TGTGCCAGCAGCGTAGATTGGACAGGGGGGACTGGGGCCAACGTCCTGACTTTC. The rearrangement uses TRBV9 and TRBJ2-6; the match to TRBD1 covers 10 bases. After removal of 0 bases from V and 2 bases from J, the junction contained 5 bases not matched to a gene. Germline V lookup: CDR1 SGDLS, CDR2 YYNGEE. This CDR3 comprises 18 residues.

The gene calls are TRBV5-6 and TRBJ2-3, with D perhaps matching TRBD1 (6 bases). The germline CDR1 and CDR2 sequences are SGHDT and YYEEEE. The CDR3 contains 15 residues. V dropped 3 bases and J dropped 3 bases, with 14 bases sitting between them. CDR3 nucleotide sequence: TGTGCCAGCAGCTCGCCGGGACAACATACAGATACGCAGTATTTT. Its translation is CASSSPGQHTDTQYF.

The chain has TRBV2 and TRBJ2-7; 10 positions agree with TRBD2. The V and J ends lost 4 bases and 3 bases, in that order; junction bases with no gene match: 6. The CDR3 is 15 amino acids. Per germline, CDR1 SNHLY and CDR2 FYNNEI. The CDR3 reads CASSGASGSLYEQYF. The DNA for the CDR3 is TGTGCCAGCAGTGGGGCTAGCGGGAGTCTCTACGAGCAGTACTTC. The full variable domain, in which reference TRBV2 and TRBJ2-7 provide the parts outside the CDR3, is EPEVTQTPSHQVTQMGQEVILRCVPISNHLYFYWYRQILGQKVEFLVSFYNNEISEKSEIFDDQFSVERPDGSNFTLKIRSTKLEDSAMYFCASSGASGSLYEQYFGPGTRLTVT.